The sequence of this TCR beta chain was determined in a study of CDR3 diversity in severe acne. TCRdb reprocessed the PCR reads via MiXCR and lists one record per CDR3 protein. Counted here are under 100,000 distinct CDR3 sequences, roughly half occurring once; the ten biggest clones make up 10%. The sequenced sample was blood. This clonotype was obtained from a male donor in good health, serving as a control.

The CDR3 DNA reads TGTGCCAGCAGCCCAGAAGGGGATCAGCCCCAGCATTTT. Its protein product is CASSPEGDQPQHF. The V and J genes are TRBV2 and TRBJ1-5, with D tentatively TRBD1 (5 bases). The CDR3 sequence is 13 residues long. CDR1 and CDR2 from the germline V gene are SNHLY and FYNNEI. V lost 6 bases, J lost 5 bases, and 11 bases lay in between.